This entry describes one TCR beta chain. This sample was included in a study of control samples from healthy donors and cancer patients. The CDR3 consists of 17 residues. CDR1 is SGDLS, CDR2 YYNGEE, per germline. The V and J ends lost 4 bases and 4 bases, in that order; junction bases with no gene match: 14. TCRdb's table, derived via immunoSEQ multiplex PCR, lists solely in-frame clones and lacks some. Of roughly 50,000 clones listed, 95% to 97% were seen once; the top ten hold 1.5% to 2%. Sequencing was carried out using blood. The receptor's source is a woman aged 25-40 years in good health. The chain joins TRBV9 to TRBJ2-3, with 8 bases that match TRBD2. In DNA form, the CDR3 reads TGTGCCAGCAGCTCTCGACTAGCGACCTCCTCCCCAGATACGCAGTATTTT. Protein product: CASSSRLATSSPDTQYF.